The entry that follows covers one T cell receptor beta chain sequence. Its antigen is as yet unknown. Trimming cost V 5 bases and J 4 bases; bases outside gene matches: 7. Germline CDR1 SGHVS, CDR2 FNYEAQ. The CDR3 loop spans 14 amino acids. Primers included in the PCR were 60 Vbeta and 13 Jbeta primers. As originally analysed: Roughly 81 million unique TCR beta chains, 9 million to 11 million shared, were counted in a later analysis. The assay was immunoSEQ multiplex PCR, and TCRdb's table has in-frame clones only and misses some. V and J calls and clone size are as listed in that table; D and trimming were resolved from the DNA. The repertoire holds over 200,000 clones, with 82% as singletons. This record belongs to a study of cytomegalovirus exposure and HLA in healthy donors. Study-wide results and limits: Apart from CMV serostatus, no immune exposure information was available. A missense variant in DCLRE1C was later tied to TCR beta V- and J-gene trimming. HLA allele associations emerged for about 16,000 TCR beta sequences in a later analysis, at 0.05 false discovery rate.

This chain links TRBV7-6 with TRBJ2-7; 8 nucleotides line up with TRBD1. The sample was PBMCs. This sequence originates from a woman aged 40 to 50 in good health and CMV-seropositive. DNA for the CDR3: TGTGCCAGCAGCCCGCCAGGGGGCGGTTACGAGCAGTACTTC. This sequence encodes CASSPPGGGYEQYF.